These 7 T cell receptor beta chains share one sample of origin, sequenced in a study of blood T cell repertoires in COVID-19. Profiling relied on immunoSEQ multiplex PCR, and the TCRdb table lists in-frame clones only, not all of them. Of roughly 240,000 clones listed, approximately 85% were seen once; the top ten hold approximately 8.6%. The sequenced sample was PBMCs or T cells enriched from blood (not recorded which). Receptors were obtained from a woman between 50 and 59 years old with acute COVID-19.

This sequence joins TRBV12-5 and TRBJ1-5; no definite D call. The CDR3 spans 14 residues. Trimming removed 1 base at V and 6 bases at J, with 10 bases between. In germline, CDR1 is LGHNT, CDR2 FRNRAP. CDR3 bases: TGTGCTAGTGGTTTGGGTGAAGGCGGTCAGCCCCAGCATTTT. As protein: CASGLGEGGQPQHF.

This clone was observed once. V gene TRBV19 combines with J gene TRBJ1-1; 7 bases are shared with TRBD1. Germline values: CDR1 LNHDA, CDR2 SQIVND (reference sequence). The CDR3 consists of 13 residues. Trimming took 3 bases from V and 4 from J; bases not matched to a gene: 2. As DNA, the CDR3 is TGTGCCAGTAGTATTGACAGGGCCACTGAAGCTTTCTTT. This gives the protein CASSIDRATEAFF.

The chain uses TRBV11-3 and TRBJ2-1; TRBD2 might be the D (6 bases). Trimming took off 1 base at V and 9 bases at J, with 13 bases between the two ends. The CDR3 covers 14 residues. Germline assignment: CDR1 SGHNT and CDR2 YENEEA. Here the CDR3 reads CASSLGGTPGEQFF. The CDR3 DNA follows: TGTGCCAGCAGCTTAGGCGGGACCCCCGGTGAGCAGTTCTTC.

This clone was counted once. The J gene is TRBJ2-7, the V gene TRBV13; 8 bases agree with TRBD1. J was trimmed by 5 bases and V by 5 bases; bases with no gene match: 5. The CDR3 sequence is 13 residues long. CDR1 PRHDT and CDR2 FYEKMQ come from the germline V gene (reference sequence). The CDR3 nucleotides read TGTGCCAGCAGCCTTACGACAGGGGACGAGCAGTACTTC. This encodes CASSLTTGDEQYF.

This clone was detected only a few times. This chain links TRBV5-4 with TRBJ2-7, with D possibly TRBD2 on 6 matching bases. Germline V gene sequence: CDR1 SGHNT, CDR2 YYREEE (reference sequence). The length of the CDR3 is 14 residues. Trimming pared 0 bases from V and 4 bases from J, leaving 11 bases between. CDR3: CASSLARGGYEQYF. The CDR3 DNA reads TGTGCCAGCAGCTTGGCGCGGGGTGGATACGAGCAGTACTTC.

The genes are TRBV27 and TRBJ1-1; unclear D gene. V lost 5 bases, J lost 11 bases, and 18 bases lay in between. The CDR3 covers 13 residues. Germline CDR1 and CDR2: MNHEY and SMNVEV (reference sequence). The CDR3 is CASSGGFSREAFF. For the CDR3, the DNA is TGTGCCAGCAGTGGCGGCTTTTCCCGGGAGGCTTTCTTT.

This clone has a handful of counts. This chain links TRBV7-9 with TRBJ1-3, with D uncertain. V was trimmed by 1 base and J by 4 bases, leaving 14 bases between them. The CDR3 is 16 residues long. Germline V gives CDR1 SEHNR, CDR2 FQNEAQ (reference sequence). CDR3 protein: CASSLEEGRTGNTIYF. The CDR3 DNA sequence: TGTGCCAGCAGCTTAGAGGAGGGAAGGACCGGAAACACCATATATTTT.